This record covers a single T cell receptor (beta chain). The data were obtained in a study of blood T cell repertoires in COVID-19. Across the study: The origin of the acute and convalescent COVID-19 samples was the United States, Italy and Spain. T cells, B-cell-depleted T cells, or PBMCs provided the cDNA or gDNA that served as material.

The germline V and J ends were trimmed by 6 bases and 2 bases, with 10 bases remaining between them. The CDR3 contains 13 residues. This table comes from immunoSEQ multiplex PCR, and its TCRdb copy is limited to in-frame clones, with some not included. The sample yields 250,000 to 350,000 clones, 80% to 90% seen once. The sequenced sample was peripheral blood. The source of this sequence is a woman between 45 and 60 years old who had recovered from COVID-19. The gene calls are TRBV12-3 or TRBV12-4 and TRBJ2-5; D ambiguous. CDR3 region: CASSRPGQETQYF. Here the CDR3 DNA reads TGTGCCAGCAGCCGACCAGGACAAGAGACCCAGTACTTC.